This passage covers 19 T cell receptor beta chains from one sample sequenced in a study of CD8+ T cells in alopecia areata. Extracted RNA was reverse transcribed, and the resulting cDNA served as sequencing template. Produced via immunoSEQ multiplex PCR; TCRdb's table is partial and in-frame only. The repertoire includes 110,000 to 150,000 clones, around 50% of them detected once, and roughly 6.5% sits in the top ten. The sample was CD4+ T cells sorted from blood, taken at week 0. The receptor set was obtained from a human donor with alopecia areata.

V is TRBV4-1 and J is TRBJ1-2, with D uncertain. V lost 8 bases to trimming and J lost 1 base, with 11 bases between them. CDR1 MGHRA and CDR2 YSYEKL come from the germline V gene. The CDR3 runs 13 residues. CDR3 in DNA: TGCGCCAGCGTAGGACGTAATAACTATGGCTACACCTTC. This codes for CASVGRNNYGYTF.

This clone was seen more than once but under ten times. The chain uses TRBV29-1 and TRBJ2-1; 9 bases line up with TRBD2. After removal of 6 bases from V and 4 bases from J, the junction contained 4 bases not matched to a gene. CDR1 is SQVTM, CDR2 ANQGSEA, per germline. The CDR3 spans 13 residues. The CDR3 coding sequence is TGCAGCGTACGAGCGGGGGGATACAATGAGCAGTTCTTC. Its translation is CSVRAGGYNEQFF.

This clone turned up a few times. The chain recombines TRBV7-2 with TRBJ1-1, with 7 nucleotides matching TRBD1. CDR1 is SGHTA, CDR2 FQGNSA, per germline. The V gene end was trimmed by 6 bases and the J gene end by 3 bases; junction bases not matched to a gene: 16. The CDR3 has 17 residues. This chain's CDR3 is CASSFRGFYTRDTEAFF. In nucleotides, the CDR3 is TGTGCCAGCAGTTTCAGGGGGTTCTATACCCGGGACACTGAAGCTTTCTTT.

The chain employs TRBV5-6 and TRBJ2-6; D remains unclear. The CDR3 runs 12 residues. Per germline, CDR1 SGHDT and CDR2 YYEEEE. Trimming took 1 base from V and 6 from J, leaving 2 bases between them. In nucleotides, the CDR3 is TGTGCCAGCAGCTTGTCGGCCAACGTCCTGACTTTC. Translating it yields CASSLSANVLTF.

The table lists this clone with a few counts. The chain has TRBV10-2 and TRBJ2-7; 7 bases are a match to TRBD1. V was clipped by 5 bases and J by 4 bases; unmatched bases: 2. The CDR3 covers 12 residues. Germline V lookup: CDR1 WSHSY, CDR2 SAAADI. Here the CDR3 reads CASSSTGYEQYF. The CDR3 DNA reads TGCGCCAGCAGTTCGACAGGGTACGAGCAGTACTTC.

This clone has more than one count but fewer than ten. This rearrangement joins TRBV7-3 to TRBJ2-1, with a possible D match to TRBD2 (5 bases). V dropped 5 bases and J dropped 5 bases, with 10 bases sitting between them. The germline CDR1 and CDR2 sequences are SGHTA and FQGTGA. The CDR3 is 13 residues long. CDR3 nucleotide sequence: TGTGCCAGCAGCAAGGGAGTTGACAATGAGCAGTTCTTC. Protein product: CASSKGVDNEQFF.

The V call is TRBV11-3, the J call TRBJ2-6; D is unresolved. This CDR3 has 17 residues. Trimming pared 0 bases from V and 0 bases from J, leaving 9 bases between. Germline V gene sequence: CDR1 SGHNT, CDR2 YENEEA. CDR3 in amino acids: CASSLDPSGSGANVLTF. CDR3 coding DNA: TGTGCCAGCAGCTTAGATCCCTCGGGCTCTGGGGCCAACGTCCTGACTTTC.

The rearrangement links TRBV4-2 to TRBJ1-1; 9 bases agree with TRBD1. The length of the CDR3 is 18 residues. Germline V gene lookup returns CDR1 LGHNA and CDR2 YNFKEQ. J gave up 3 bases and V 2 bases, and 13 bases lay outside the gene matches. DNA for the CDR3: TGTGCCAGCAGCCAACCGGGACAGGGTGTCTCACCTTACACTGAAGCTTTCTTT. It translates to CASSQPGQGVSPYTEAFF.

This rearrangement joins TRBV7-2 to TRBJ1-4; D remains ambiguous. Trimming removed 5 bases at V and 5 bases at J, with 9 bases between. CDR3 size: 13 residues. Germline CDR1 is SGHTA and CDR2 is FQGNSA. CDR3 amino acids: CASSPGPNEKLFF. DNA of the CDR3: TGTGCCAGCAGCCCGGGTCCGAATGAAAAACTGTTTTTT.

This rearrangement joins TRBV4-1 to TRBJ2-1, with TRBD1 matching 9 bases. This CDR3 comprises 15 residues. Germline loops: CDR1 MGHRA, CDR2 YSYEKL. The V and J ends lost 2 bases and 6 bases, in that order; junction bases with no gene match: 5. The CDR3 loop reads CASSQMGQGSNEQFF. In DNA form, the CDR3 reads TGCGCCAGCAGCCAAATGGGACAGGGAAGCAATGAGCAGTTCTTC.

CDR3 loop: CASSQEYGSYTF. DNA for the CDR3: TGTGCCAGCAGCCAAGAATATGGGAGCTACACCTTC. The chain links TRBV14 to TRBJ1-2; no reliable D call. This CDR3 spans 12 amino acids. Germline V gene sequence: CDR1 SGHDN, CDR2 FVKESK. Trimming took off 0 bases at V and 9 bases at J, with 8 bases between the two ends.

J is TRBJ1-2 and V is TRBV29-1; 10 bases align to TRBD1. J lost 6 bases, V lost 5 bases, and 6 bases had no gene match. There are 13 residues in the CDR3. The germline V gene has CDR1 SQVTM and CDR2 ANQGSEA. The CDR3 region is CSVTGQGEHGYTF. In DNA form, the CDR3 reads TGCAGCGTTACCGGACAGGGGGAACATGGCTACACCTTC.

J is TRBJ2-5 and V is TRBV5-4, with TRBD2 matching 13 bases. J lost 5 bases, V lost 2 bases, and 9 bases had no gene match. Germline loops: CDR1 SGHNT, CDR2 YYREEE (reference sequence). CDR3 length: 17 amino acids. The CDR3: CASSFAQTSGGLETQYF. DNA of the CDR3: TGTGCCAGCAGCTTTGCCCAGACTAGCGGGGGGTTGGAGACCCAGTACTTC.

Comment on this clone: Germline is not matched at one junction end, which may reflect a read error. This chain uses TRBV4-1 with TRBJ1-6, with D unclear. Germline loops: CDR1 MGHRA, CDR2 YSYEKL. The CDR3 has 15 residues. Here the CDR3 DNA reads TGCGCCAGCAGCCAAGACCCGGGATATAGTTCACCCCTCCACTTT. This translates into CASSQDPGYSSPLHF.

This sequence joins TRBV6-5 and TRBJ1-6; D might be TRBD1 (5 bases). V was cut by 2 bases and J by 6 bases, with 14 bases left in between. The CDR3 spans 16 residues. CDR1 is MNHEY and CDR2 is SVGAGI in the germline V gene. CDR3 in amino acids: CASSYGRWGSNSPLHF. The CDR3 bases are TGTGCCAGCAGTTACGGTCGTTGGGGCAGTAATTCACCCCTCCACTTT.

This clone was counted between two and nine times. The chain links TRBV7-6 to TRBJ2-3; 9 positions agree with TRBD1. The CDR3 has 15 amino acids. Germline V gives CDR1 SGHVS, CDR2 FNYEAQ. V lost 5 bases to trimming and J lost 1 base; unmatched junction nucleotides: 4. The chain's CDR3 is CASSARTGGTDTQYF. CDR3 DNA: TGTGCCAGCAGCGCACGGACAGGGGGCACAGATACGCAGTATTTT.

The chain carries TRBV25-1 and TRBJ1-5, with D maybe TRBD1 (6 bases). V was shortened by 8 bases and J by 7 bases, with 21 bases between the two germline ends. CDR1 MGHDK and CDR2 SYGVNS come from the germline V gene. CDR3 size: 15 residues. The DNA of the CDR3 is TGTGCCAGCCCCCAGGGAAAACAGGGTAGGCAGCCCCAGCATTTT. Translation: CASPQGKQGRQPQHF.

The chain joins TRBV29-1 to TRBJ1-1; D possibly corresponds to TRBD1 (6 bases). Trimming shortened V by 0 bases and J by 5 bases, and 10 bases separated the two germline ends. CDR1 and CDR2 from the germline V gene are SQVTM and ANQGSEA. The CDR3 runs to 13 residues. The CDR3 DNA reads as TGCAGCGTTGAAGATGTAGGGGGGACTGAAGCTTTCTTT. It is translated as CSVEDVGGTEAFF.

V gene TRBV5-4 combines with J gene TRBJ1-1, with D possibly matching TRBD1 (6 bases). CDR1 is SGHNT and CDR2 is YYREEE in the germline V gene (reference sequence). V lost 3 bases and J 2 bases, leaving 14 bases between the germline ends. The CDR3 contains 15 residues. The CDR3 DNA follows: TGTGCCAGCAGCTCCGCAAGGGGGATAAACACTGAAGCTTTCTTT. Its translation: CASSSARGINTEAFF.